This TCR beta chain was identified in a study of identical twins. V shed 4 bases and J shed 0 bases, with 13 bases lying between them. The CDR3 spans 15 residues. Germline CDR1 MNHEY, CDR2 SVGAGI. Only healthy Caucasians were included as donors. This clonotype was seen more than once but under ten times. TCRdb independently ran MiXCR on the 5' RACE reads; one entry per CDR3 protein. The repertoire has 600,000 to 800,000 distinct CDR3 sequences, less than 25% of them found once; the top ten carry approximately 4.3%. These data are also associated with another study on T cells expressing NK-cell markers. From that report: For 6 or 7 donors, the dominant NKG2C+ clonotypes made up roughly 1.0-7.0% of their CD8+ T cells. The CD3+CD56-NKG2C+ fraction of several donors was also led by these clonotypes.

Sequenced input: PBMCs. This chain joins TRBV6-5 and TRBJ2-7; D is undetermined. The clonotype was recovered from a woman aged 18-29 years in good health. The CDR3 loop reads CASSSASAGSYEQYF. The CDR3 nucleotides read TGTGCCAGCAGTTCCGCCTCAGCAGGCTCCTACGAGCAGTACTTC.